These T cell receptor beta chains were read from a single sample in a study of control samples from healthy donors and cancer patients. Profiling relied on immunoSEQ multiplex PCR, and the TCRdb table lists in-frame clones only, not all of them. The top ten hold roughly 18% of the sample, which has 110,000 or so clones, around 89% seen once. The sample was blood. Every receptor here comes from a woman in her fifties or sixties in good health. CDR3s include the opening cysteine and the closing phenylalanine or tryptophan. The D gene is left open where the match is weak.

d_call j_call v_call cdr3_nt cdr3_aa
- TRBJ1-6 TRBV18 TGTGCCAGCTCAGGCGGGACATCTTATAATTCACCCCCCCACTTT CASSGGTSYNSPPHF
- TRBJ1-5 TRBV6-5 TGTGCCAGCCGACTGGCTAGCAATCAGCCCCAGCATTTT CASRLASNQPQHF
- TRBJ2-2 TRBV30 TGTGCCTGGAGTGTAGGGGCCCAAACCGTGGGGGAGCTGTTTTTT CAWSVGAQTVGELFF
- TRBJ1-1 TRBV29-1 TGCAGCGTACTACGGGGGGCTGAAGCTTTCTTT CSVLRGAEAFF
- TRBJ1-2 TRBV23-1 TGCGCCAGCAGTCAAAGGTCGGGGGGGTTTAACTATGGCTACACCTTC CASSQRSGGFNYGYTF
- TRBJ1-1 TRBV27 TGTGCCAGCAGTTCGCCCCAGACAGGAGAAACTGAAGCTTTCTTT CASSSPQTGETEAFF
- TRBJ1-2 TRBV12-3/TRBV12-4 TGTGCCAGCAATTCACAGGGAGTCTATGGCTACACCTTC CASNSQGVYGYTF
TRBD1 TRBJ1-6 TRBV19 TGTGCCAGTAGTATATGGGCAGGGGGCCGGAATTCACCCCTCCACTTT CASSIWAGGRNSPLHF
TRBD1 TRBJ2-3 TRBV6-2/TRBV6-3 TGTGCCAGCAGTTACTTTCCGGACAGGACCCTCACAGATACGCAGTATTTT CASSYFPDRTLTDTQYF
TRBD1 TRBJ2-1 TRBV3-1/TRBV3-2 TGTGCCAGCAGCGCTTACGGACAGGGGGATGATGAGCAGTTCTTC CASSAYGQGDDEQFF
- TRBJ1-1 TRBV5-4 TGTGCCAGCAGGCAACTGGGAGGGGCAAACACTGAAGCTTTCTTT CASRQLGGANTEAFF
TRBD1 TRBJ2-2 TRBV4-3 TGCGCCAGCAGCCAATCGACAGGGGGTGTGGACACCGGGGAGCTGTTTTTT CASSQSTGGVDTGELFF
- TRBJ1-5 TRBV7-3 TGTGCCAGCAGCGCTGGGGCGAATCAGCCCCAGCATTTT CASSAGANQPQHF
- TRBJ2-3 TRBV9 TGTGCCAGCAGCGTAGTGTCAGACCCCGTTCTTCCCACAGATACGCAGTATTTT CASSVVSDPVLPTDTQYF
- TRBJ1-6 TRBV7-9 TGTGCCAGCAGTCGGGACACTGATAATTCACCCCTCCACTTT CASSRDTDNSPLHF
- TRBJ1-2 TRBV6-1 TGTGCCAGCAGTGACAGGGCCGTCAACTATGGCTACACCTTC CASSDRAVNYGYTF
- TRBJ1-2 TRBV15 TGTGCCACCAGCATTGAAACGGCCACCTATGGCTACACCTTC CATSIETATYGYTF
TRBD1 TRBJ1-5 TRBV6-5 TGTGCCAGCAGTTCGACTAGCCAGGGGGCCGCTCAGCCCCAGCATTTT CASSSTSQGAAQPQHF
- TRBJ2-1 TRBV9 TGTGCCAGCAGCGTAGCGGGAGCTGGGAATGAGCAGTTCTTC CASSVAGAGNEQFF
TRBD1 TRBJ1-2 TRBV7-6 TGTGCCAGCAGCCGTGGACAGGGGGGGCGAGGCTACACCTTC CASSRGQGGRGYTF